The clone carrying this T cell receptor beta chain was observed a single time. No antigen is known for it. The data were obtained in a study of T cells in pancreatic ductal adenocarcinoma. The table came from immunoSEQ multiplex PCR; TCRdb's copy has only in-frame clones and leaves some out. Here the sample spans roughly 100,000 clones, 90% to 95% being singletons. Surgery without prior neoadjuvant therapy was the treatment of the selected pancreatic ductal adenocarcinoma patients. There are 15 residues in the CDR3. J was trimmed by 8 bases and V by 5 bases; bases with no gene match: 10. Germline lookup yields CDR1 SGHNT and CDR2 YYREEE (reference sequence). General observations from the study: No significant tumor-blood clonality difference; means were about 0.1 and 0.065. The resected pancreatic cancer cohort was biased toward the minority with early-stage disease. Compared with tumor, blood showed more total productive templates and around 8-fold more clonotypes. Tumor-versus-blood clonality comparisons may be biased toward lower tumor diversity.

Sequencing was carried out using PBMCs. The chain has TRBV5-4 and TRBJ1-2, with TRBD1 identical over 12 bases. The clonotype comes from a human donor with pancreatic ductal adenocarcinoma. The CDR3 DNA is TGTGCCAGCAGGCAATCCGGGACAGGGGGCAGGGGCTACACCTTC. Encoded protein: CASRQSGTGGRGYTF. Combining the CDR3 with reference TRBV5-4 and TRBJ1-2 gives the whole variable domain ETGVTQSPTHLIKTRGQQVTLRCSSQSGHNTVSWYQQALGQGPQFIFQYYREEENGRGNFPPRFSGLQFPNYSSELNVNALELDDSALYLCASRQSGTGGRGYTFGSGTRLTVV.